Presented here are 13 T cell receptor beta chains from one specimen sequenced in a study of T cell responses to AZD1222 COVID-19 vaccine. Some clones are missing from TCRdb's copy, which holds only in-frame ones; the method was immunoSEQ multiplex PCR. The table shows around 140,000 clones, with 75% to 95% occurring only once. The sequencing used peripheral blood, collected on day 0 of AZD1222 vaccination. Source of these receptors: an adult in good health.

The CDR3 sequence: CASSSIGAGQETQYF. CDR3 nucleotides: TGTGCCAGCAGCTCCATCGGGGCAGGCCAAGAGACCCAGTACTTC. The gene calls are TRBV7-9 and TRBJ2-5; D may be TRBD1 or TRBD2 (5 bases each). This CDR3 region has 15 residues. V gave up 4 bases and J gave up 1 base, with 13 bases separating them. Germline CDR1 SEHNR, CDR2 FQNEAQ (reference sequence).

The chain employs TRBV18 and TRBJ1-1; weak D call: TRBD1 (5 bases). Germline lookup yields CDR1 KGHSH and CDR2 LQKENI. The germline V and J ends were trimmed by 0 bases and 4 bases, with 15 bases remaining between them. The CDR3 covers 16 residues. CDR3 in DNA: TGTGCCAGCTCACCACCTAATCTCGGGGGAACCACTGAAGCTTTCTTT. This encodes CASSPPNLGGTTEAFF.

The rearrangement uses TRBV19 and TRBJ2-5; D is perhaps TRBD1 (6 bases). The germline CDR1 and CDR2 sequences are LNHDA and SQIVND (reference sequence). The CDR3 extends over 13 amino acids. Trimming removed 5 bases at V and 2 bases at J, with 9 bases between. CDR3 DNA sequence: TGTGCCAGTAGTGTTGACAGGCAAGAGACCCAGTACTTC. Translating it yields CASSVDRQETQYF.

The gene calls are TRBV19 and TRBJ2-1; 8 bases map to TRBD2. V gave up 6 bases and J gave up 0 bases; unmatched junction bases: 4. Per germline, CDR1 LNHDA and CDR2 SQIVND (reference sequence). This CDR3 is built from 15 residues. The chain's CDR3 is CASSVSGSSYNEQFF. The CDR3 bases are TGTGCCAGTAGCGTGAGCGGGAGCTCCTACAATGAGCAGTTCTTC.

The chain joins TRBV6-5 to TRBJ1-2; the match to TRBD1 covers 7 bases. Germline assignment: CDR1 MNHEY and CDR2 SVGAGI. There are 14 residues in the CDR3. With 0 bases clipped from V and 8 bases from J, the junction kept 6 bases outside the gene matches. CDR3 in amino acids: CASSYSRGSGGYTF. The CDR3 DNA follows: TGTGCCAGCAGTTACTCCAGGGGGAGTGGAGGCTACACCTTC.

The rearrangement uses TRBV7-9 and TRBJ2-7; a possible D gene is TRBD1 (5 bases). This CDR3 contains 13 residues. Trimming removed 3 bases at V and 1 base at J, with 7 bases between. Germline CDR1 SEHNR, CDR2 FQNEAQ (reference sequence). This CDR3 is CASSFSGSYEQYF. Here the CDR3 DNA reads TGTGCCAGCAGCTTTTCAGGGTCCTACGAGCAGTACTTC.

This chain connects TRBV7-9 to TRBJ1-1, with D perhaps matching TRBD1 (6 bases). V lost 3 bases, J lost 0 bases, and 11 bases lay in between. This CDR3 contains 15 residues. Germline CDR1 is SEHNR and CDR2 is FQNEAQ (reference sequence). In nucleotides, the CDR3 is TGTGCCAGCAGCTTTCTACAGGGAATGAACACTGAAGCTTTCTTT. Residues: CASSFLQGMNTEAFF.

CDR3 in amino acids: CASGDRGSGISYNEQFF. The CDR3 nucleotides are TGTGCCAGTGGGGACAGGGGCAGCGGGATTTCCTACAATGAGCAGTTCTTC. The chain couples TRBV19 to TRBJ2-1; 10 bases line up with TRBD1. The V segment lost 8 bases and the J segment 1 base; nucleotides outside the gene matches: 11. CDR3 size: 17 residues. CDR1 and CDR2 (germline): LNHDA, SQIVND (reference sequence). Based on the CDR3 plus reference TRBV19 and TRBJ2-1, the full variable domain is DGGITQSPKYLFRKEGQNVTLSCEQNLNHDAMYWYRQDPGQGLRLIYYSQIVNDFQKGDIAEGYSVSREKKESFPLTVTSAQKNPTAFYLCASGDRGSGISYNEQFFGPGTRLTVL.

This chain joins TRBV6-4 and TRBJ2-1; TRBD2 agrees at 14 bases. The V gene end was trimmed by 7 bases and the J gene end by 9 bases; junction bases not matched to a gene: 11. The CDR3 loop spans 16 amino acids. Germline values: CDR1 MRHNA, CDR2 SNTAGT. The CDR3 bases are TGTGCCAGCAAAGCCGGGACTAGCGGGGGAGGTGGTGAGCAGTTCTTC. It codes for CASKAGTSGGGGEQFF.

CDR3 region: CASSPGETQYF. CDR3 DNA: TGTGCCAGCAGTCCCGGGGAGACCCAGTACTTC. The chain employs TRBV2 and TRBJ2-5; D is undetermined. Trimming left V 5 bases short and J 5 bases short, with 6 bases between. There are 11 residues in the CDR3. Germline V CDR1 and CDR2: SNHLY, FYNNEI. The whole variable domain, remainder taken from reference TRBV2 and TRBJ2-5, is EPEVTQTPSHQVTQMGQEVILRCVPISNHLYFYWYRQILGQKVEFLVSFYNNEISEKSEIFDDQFSVERPDGSNFTLKIRSTKLEDSAMYFCASSPGETQYFGPGTRLLVL.

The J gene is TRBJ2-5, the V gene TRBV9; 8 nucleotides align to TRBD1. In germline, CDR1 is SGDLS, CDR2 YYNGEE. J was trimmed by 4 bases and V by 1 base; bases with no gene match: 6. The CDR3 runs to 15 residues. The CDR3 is CASSVSTGGSETQYF. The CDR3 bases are TGTGCCAGCAGCGTATCCACAGGGGGTTCAGAGACCCAGTACTTC.

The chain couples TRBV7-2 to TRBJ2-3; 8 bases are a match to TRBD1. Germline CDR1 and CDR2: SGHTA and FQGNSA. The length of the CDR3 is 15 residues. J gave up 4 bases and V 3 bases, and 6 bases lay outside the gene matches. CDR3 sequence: CASSFSGGFADTQYF. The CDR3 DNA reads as TGTGCCAGCAGCTTCTCAGGGGGCTTCGCAGATACGCAGTATTTT. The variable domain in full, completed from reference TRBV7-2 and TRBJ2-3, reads GAGVSQSPSNKVTEKGKDVELRCDPISGHTALYWYRQSLGQGLEFLIYFQGNSAPDKSGLPSDRFSAERTGGSVSTLTIQRTQQEDSAVYLCASSFSGGFADTQYFGPGTRLTVL.

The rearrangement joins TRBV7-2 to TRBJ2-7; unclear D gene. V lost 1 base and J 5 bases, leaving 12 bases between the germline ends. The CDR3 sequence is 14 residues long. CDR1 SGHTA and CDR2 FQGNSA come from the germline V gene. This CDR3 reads CASSLGQPRDEQYF. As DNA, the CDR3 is TGTGCCAGCAGCTTAGGGCAGCCCAGAGACGAGCAGTACTTC.